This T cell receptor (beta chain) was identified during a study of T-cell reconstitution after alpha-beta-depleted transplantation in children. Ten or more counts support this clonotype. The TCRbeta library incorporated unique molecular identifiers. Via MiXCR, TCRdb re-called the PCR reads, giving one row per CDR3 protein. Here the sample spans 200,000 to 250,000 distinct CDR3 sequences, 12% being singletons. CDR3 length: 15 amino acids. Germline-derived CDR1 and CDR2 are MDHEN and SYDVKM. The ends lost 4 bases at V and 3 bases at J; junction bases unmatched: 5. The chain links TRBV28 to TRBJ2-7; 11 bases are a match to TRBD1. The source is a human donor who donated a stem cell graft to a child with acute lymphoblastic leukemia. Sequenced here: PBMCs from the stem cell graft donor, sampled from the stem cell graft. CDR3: CASSSGTGGLYEQYF. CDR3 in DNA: TGTGCCAGCAGTTCAGGGACAGGGGGTCTCTACGAGCAGTACTTC.